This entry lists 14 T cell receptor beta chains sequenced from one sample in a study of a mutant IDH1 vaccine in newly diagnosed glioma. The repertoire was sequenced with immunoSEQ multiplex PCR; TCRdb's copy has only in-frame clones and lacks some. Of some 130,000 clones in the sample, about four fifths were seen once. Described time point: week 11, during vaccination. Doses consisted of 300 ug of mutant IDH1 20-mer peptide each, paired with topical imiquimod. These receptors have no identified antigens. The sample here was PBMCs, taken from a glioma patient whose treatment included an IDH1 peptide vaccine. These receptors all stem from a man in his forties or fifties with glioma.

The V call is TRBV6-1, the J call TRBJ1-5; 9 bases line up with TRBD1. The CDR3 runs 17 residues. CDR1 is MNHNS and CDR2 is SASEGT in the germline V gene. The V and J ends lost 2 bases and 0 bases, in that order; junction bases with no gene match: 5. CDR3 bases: TGTGCCAGCAGTGAATCGGGACAGGGTGGTAGCAATCAGCCCCAGCATTTT. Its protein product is CASSESGQGGSNQPQHF.

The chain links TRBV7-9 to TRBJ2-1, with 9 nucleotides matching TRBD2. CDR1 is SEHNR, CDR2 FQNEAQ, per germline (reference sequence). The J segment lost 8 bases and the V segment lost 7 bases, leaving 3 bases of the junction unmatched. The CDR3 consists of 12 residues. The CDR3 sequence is CASTRGGDEQFF. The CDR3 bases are TGTGCCAGCACCCGCGGGGGGGATGAGCAGTTCTTC.

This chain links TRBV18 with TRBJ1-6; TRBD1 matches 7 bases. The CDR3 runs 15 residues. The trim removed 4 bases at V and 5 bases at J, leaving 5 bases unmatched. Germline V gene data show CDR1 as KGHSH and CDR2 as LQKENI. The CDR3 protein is CASSLLQGNNSPLHF. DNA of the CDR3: TGTGCCAGCTCACTATTACAGGGGAATAATTCACCCCTCCACTTT.

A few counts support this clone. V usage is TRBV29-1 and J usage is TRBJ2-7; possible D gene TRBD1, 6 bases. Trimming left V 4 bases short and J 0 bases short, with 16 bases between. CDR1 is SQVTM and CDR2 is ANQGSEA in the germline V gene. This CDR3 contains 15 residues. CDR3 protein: CSVVGSGRGSYEQYF. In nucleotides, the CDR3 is TGCAGCGTTGTGGGTAGTGGCAGGGGCTCCTACGAGCAGTACTTC.

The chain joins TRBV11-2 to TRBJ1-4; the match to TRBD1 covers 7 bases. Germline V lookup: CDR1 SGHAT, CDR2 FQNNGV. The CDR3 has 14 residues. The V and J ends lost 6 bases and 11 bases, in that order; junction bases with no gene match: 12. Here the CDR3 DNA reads TGTGCCAGCAGGCTTACGGACGGCAGGGGGAAACTGTTTTTT. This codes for CASRLTDGRGKLFF.

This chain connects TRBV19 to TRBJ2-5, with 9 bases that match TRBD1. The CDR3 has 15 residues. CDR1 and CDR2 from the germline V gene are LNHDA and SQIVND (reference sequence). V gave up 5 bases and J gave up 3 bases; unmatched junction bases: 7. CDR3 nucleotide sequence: TGTGCCAGTAGTGGGGGACAGGGTGTTGAAGAGACCCAGTACTTC. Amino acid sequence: CASSGGQGVEETQYF.

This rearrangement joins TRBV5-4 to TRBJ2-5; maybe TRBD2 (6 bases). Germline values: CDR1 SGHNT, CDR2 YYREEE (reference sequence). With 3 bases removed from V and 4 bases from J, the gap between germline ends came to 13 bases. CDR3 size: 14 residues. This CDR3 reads CASSYGTSGETQYF. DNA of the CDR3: TGTGCCAGCAGCTACGGGACTTCTGGAGAGACCCAGTACTTC.

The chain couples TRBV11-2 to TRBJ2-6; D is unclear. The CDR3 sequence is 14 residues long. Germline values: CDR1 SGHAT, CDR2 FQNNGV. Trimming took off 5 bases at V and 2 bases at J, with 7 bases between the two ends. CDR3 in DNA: TGTGCCAGCAGCCGTAGTACTGGGGCCAACGTCCTGACTTTC. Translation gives CASSRSTGANVLTF.

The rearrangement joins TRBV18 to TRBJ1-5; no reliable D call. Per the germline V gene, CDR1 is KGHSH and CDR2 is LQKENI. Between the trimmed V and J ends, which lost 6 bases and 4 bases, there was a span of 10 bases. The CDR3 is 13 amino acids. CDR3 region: CASSRSENQPQHF. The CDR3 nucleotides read TGTGCCAGCTCGCGATCTGAAAATCAGCCCCAGCATTTT.

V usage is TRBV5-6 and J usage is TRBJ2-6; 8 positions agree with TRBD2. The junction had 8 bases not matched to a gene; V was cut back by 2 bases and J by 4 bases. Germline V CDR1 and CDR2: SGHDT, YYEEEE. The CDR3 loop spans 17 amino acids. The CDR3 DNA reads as TGTGCCAGCAGCTTAGGACCTAGCGGGTGGGGGGCCAACGTCCTGACTTTC. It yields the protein CASSLGPSGWGANVLTF. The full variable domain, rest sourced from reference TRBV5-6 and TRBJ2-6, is DAGVTQSPTHLIKTRGQQVTLRCSPKSGHDTVSWYQQALGQGPQFIFQYYEEEERQRGNFPDRFSGHQFPNYSSELNVNALLLGDSALYLCASSLGPSGWGANVLTFGAGSRLTVL.

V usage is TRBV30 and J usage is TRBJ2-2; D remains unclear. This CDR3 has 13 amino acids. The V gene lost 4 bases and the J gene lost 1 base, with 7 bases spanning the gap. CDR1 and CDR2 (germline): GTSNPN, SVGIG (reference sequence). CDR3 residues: CAWNSLNTGELFF. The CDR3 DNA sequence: TGTGCCTGGAACAGCCTGAACACCGGGGAGCTGTTTTTT.

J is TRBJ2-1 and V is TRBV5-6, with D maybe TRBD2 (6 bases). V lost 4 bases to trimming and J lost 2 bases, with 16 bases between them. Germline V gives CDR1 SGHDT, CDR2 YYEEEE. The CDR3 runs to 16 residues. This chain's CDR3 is CASSPQPGGTYNEQFF. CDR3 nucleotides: TGTGCCAGCAGCCCCCAGCCCGGGGGAACCTACAATGAGCAGTTCTTC.

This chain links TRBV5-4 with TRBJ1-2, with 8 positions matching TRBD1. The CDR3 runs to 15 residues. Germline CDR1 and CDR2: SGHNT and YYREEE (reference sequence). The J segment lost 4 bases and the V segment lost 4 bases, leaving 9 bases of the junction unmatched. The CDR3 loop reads CASSGLTGAAYGYTF. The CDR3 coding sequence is TGTGCCAGCAGCGGACTGACAGGGGCGGCCTATGGCTACACCTTC.

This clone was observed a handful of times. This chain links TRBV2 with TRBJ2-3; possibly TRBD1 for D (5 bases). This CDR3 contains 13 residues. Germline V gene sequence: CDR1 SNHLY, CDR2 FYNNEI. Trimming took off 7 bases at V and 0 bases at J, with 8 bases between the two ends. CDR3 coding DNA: TGTGCCAGCAAGGGGCTTAGCACAGATACGCAGTATTTT. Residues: CASKGLSTDTQYF. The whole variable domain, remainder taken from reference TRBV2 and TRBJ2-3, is EPEVTQTPSHQVTQMGQEVILRCVPISNHLYFYWYRQILGQKVEFLVSFYNNEISEKSEIFDDQFSVERPDGSNFTLKIRSTKLEDSAMYFCASKGLSTDTQYFGPGTRLTVL.